This record covers a single TCR beta chain. Its antigen is still unknown. It has no much larger one-base neighbor in the sample; base qualities were not kept. The data stem from a study of cytomegalovirus exposure and HLA in healthy donors (dated by TCRdb to 2015 to 2018). With respect to the entire study: An earlier analysis of approximately 600 of the donors reported about 250 Gb of sequence data and around 110 million unique TCR beta sequences from about 179 million T cells. The study aimed to test whether signatures of past pathogen exposure could be identified by cataloging public T cell receptors. A separate validation cohort of roughly 120 different subjects was used in addition to the approximately 610-subject first cohort. Rather than drawing on any new phenotypic data, the later analysis identified candidate immune exposures from TCR beta sequences and the way those sequences occurred across donors. Donor age, sex, ethnicity and CMV serostatus were collected together with the repertoire data. HLA typing covered class I and class II loci at four-digit resolution. In an earlier analysis of several hundred of the donors, high-throughput TCR beta sequencing was used to judge whether each TCR beta V gene segment behaved as functional or pseudogenic. Using immunosequencing, the study profiled T cell repertoires from around 670 subjects and related those repertoires to cytomegalovirus serostatus. All discovery cohort repertoires had been generated on a single sequencing platform. A later genetic analysis took genome-wide SNP genotypes for about three fifths of the 666 donors and used that subset as a discovery cohort. To study patterns of TCR occurrence, a later analysis re-analyzed previously published TCR beta repertoires from under 750 donors and added high-resolution HLA genotyping. Of the roughly 400 genotyped donors, 75% to 85% were placed in the genetic ancestry cluster associated with self-reported Caucasian donors. The study combined high-throughput TCR immunosequencing, statistical association of individual TCRs with disease status, and machine learning to predict cytomegalovirus infection status. On average, about 240,000 unique TCR beta nucleotide sequences were sequenced per donor among some 420 genotyped donors of the cohort, with roughly 18% of those sequences being non-productive. Four or five DR-DQ haplotypes were handled as single units for association and clustering because linkage in the cohort was strong. The number of typed donors differed by locus: roughly 620-630 for A, B, C, DRB1 and DQB1; approximately 520 for DQA1; approximately 600 for DPA1; and roughly 470 for DPB1. Approximately 300 gigabases of sequencing data and approximately 85 million unique TCR sequences were included in an early release covering 550 to 650 HLA-typed donors.

What the authors observed across the whole study: According to the authors, the approach could potentially be generalized to other disease states and immunological phenotypes. In both the original and validation cohorts, the classifier was reported to diagnose cytomegalovirus status with high specificity and sensitivity. HLA typing was unavailable for some donors at each locus, so association tests used only the typed subset. Most CMV-associated TCR beta chains appeared to be HLA-restricted in a later analysis, and the HLA associations seemed to be driven largely by CMV exposure. An association between a missense DCLRE1C variant and V-gene and J-gene trimming of TCR beta chains was found in a later genetic analysis and replicated in an independent cohort. In a later analysis, about 17,000 TCR beta sequences were associated with specific HLA alleles at a false discovery rate of 0.05. In the study, 150 to 200 TCR beta chains were listed as associated with cytomegalovirus. A few of the identified cytomegalovirus-associated TCR beta chains were confirmed in vitro to be specific for cytomegalovirus antigens. The only immune exposure information available for the cohort was CMV serostatus. The sequencing pipeline was judged likely to have produced a cluster of highly shared sequence variants as a technical artifact. Compared with the approximately 600-donor mean, donors in an Asian-associated ancestry cluster had fewer N-insertions in productive TCRs, according to a later genetic analysis. In an earlier analysis of over 550 of the donors, most TCR beta V segments were observed in productive rearrangements about 87% or about 30% of the time, broadly matching IMGT annotations. When HLA alleles, especially DR and DQ, strongly co-occurred, attributing TCR associations to individual alleles was difficult. According to a later analysis, TCR association rates differed among HLA loci, with DRB1 alleles showing the most associated TCRs and HLA-C alleles showing the fewest. Linkage disequilibrium might explain the correlated functional status among segregating V segments, but an unknown experimental factor could not be excluded. Because counts were too low, seventeen rarely observed V segments, including chromosome 9 orphons, were excluded from the earlier analysis of roughly 580 of the donors. Most TCR sequences were seen in very few donors, while some public TCRs were found in many individuals. A further reported finding was that TCR beta sequences accurately predicted the HLA-A and HLA-B alleles for most subjects in the first cohort. Presence/absence analyses assumed roughly uniform sequencing depth across donors, an assumption that may not hold. A later analysis found that HLA-associated TCR beta chains were more clonally expanded and had lower generation probabilities than equally common non-associated chains. In a later analysis, several top co-occurrence clusters were reported to appear linked to parvovirus B19, influenza, CMV and Epstein-Barr virus. This cohort had only TCR beta chains sequenced, and the lack of alpha or paired-chain data limited which features could be detected.

The cohort consisted of 666 healthy bone marrow donors. At the time of sampling, every cohort member was nominally healthy, though immune exposures that went unrecorded were likely present. The donor was CMV seronegative and belonged to the group of 352 seronegative cohort members. Every donor gave a peripheral blood sample, and the peripheral blood mononuclear cells from that sample were used for TCR beta sequencing. The Qiagen DNeasy Blood Extraction Kit was used to extract genomic DNA from the blood cell samples. Preparation of the library involved the immunoSEQ multiplex PCR assay. A mixture of 60 forward primers for TCR Vbeta segments and 13 reverse primers for TCR Jbeta segments was used in the multiplex PCR. The CDR3 region of rearranged TCR beta genes was amplified from genomic DNA by a multiplex PCR assay. On the Illumina HiSeq System, the amplified TCR beta libraries were sequenced as 87-base-pair reads. As for the original processing: A later analysis tallied approximately 87 million unique TCR beta chains across the 640 or so repertoires, and 10 million to 11 million of those chains were shared by two or more donors. To remove PCR and sequencing errors, raw reads were error-corrected and collapsed into unique sequences using a nearest-neighbor algorithm that merged closely related sequences. V, D and J gene segments were assigned by aligning CDR3 sequences to IMGT reference sequences. For a sequence to be retained, a match of at least six nucleotides to both a V gene segment and a J gene segment was required. Rearrangements were classified as productive when the CDR3 lacked stop codons and remained in frame with V and J, and all other rearrangements were classified as non-productive. Following IMGT convention, CDR3 was defined as the stretch from the second conserved V-encoded cysteine to the conserved J-encoded phenylalanine. In an earlier analysis of 550 to 650 of the donors, sequences lacking an unambiguous match to a single V gene segment were excluded. In an earlier analysis of more than 500 of the donors, a V segment was called functional when productive rearrangements were above 56.7%, and segregating when the standard deviation between donors exceeded 5%. To diagnose cytomegalovirus status from the catalog of TCR beta chain sequences, a statistical classification framework was built. A later analysis assigned V and J genes by comparing TCR nucleotide sequences with IMGT/GENE-DB human TR gene sequences. Using the TCRdist pipeline, a later analysis assigned CDR3 sequences along with most-parsimonious VDJ recombination scenarios. In a later analysis, every TCR beta chain was defined by the combination of its CDR3 amino acid sequence and its V-gene family, and reads without a unique V-gene family were dropped. As a way to deal with suspected cross-contamination and a sequencing artifact, a later analysis dropped roughly 620 nucleotide sequences that were highly shared and had low generation probability. In a later analysis, a clonal expansion index for each public chain was calculated from normalized within-repertoire ranks of inferred template counts. In a later analysis, generation probabilities were computed with a VDJ recombination model fitted to out-of-frame rearrangements, and the resulting probabilities were checked against IGoR. Hypergeometric tests were used in a later analysis to score TCR-TCR, TCR-HLA and TCR-CMV co-occurrence, with a repertoire-size bias correction applied to the TCR pairs. False discovery rates were estimated in a later analysis by permuting HLA or CMV assignments 20 times. A later analysis grouped co-occurring TCRs with DBSCAN, adding TCRdist sequence similarity when clustering within HLA-allele-positive subsets. Co-occurrence clustering excluded repertoires with fewer than 30,000 or more than 120,000 public chains, plus five with anomalous nucleotide sharing. TCRdb holds this immuneACCESS table with in-frame rearrangements only. Some clones are missing; in checked studies, unresolved V genes explain under half, and the rest has no known cause. The V and J calls and clone size are taken from that table; D and trimming were inferred from the DNA. This sample is represented by roughly 99,000 clones; around 73% of them were singletons. The ten biggest clones cover around 7.8% of the sample.

The sequencing sample was made of PBMCs. The source is a man aged 30 to 39 in good health and CMV-seronegative.

The CDR3 corresponds to CASSVEQETQYF. The sequenced DNA: TGTGCCAGCAGTGTAGAGCAAGAGACCCAGTACTTC. In this chain, TRBV2 is recombined with TRBJ2-5, with the D segment identity uncertain. Including the terminal cysteine and phenylalanine, the CDR3 comprises 12 residues. Kept here is only the CDR3 DNA, which spans 36 bases and is read in frame from base 1. At the junction V is shortened by 4 bases and J by 2 bases, with 5 bases in between. The germline V gene supplies CDR1 SNHLY and CDR2 FYNNEI.